The text below deals with one T cell receptor beta chain. Its antigen remains unidentified. No much larger clone is present one base from it, and per-base qualities are unavailable. This sample is drawn from a study of PD-1 blockade in classical Hodgkin lymphoma (TCRdb year 2020). Background on the whole study: Nivolumab dosing was 3 mg/kg intravenously every 2 weeks, continuing until either disease progression or unacceptable toxicity. The study used CyTOF and TCR beta sequencing to define a peripheral blood immune signature of response to PD-1 blockade in classical Hodgkin lymphoma.

This specimen's time point label, interpreted: cycle 4 day 1 (C4D1), after 6 weeks of nivolumab. All trial patients had relapsed after autologous stem cell transplantation, with cohorts A, B and C differing in prior brentuximab vedotin exposure. Using a Miltenyi CD4+ T cell isolation kit, CD4+ T cells were purified from thawed PBMCs through magnetic negative selection. The trial cohort included 45 to 65 patients with relapsed/refractory classical Hodgkin lymphoma, and each patient had a best overall response of complete response, partial response or progressive disease. In the multi-cohort phase II CheckMate 205 trial, trial patients received single-agent nivolumab. An independent review committee assessed best overall response by applying the 2007 International Working Group response criteria. Trial PBMCs were collected immediately before nivolumab initiation (C1D1) and during therapy at cycle 2 day 1 and cycle 4 day 1. Peripheral blood was collected in 8 mL Vacutainer Cell Preparation Tubes, from which PBMCs were isolated by centrifugation and then cryopreserved. Purified CD4+ and CD8+ fractions were generated only in cases for which an additional PBMC sample was available. Magnetically labelled cells were removed on LS columns in a quadroMACS separator, and the flow-through was collected as the purified fraction.

V and J lose 5 bases and 2 bases, and a span of 23 bases separates them. From the cysteine up to the phenylalanine, the CDR3 has a length of 18 residues. Only the CDR3 DNA is retained, 54 bases long and in frame from the first base. CDR1 and CDR2 are read off the germline V gene as MDHEN and SYDVKM. The Qiagen DNeasy kit was used to extract genomic DNA from unsorted PBMCs and from the negatively selected CD4+ and CD8+ fractions. Using primers that anneal to V and J segments, immunoSEQ multiplex PCR amplified the TCR beta CDR3 regions. Amplification bias was minimized using a synthetic immune receptor repertoire, and residual bias was removed computationally after sequencing. Concerning the study's data processing: Repertoire diversity was quantified as the Shannon entropy index using custom Python scripts. Unsorted, CD4+ and CD8+ repertoires were examined separately, except in combined analyses, for which CD4+ and CD8+ sequences were merged in silico. A clone was considered expanded if an increase in frequency of at least 2-fold after treatment relative to C1D1 was found, and a pseudocount of 0.5 was applied to clones undetected at baseline. Singleton clones were defined as clones with 0 or 1 copy at C1D1, and non-singleton clones were defined as clones with 2 or more copies. By matching protein sequences in sorted samples from the same patient, clones expanded in unsorted samples were annotated as CD4+, CD8+ or unknown. Wilcoxon tests on paired samples were used to test diversity changes from C1D1 to C4D1. TCRdb mirrors the immuneACCESS table, restricted to in-frame sequences. Some clones are absent from its copies; in checked studies, under half trace to an unresolved V gene, and the reason for the others is unknown. The V and J calls and clone size come from that table; D and trimming were worked out from the DNA. The sample table lists around 37,000 clones, 80% to 95% of them with a count of one. The ten biggest clones cover around 0.3% of the sample.

Findings and caveats that apply to the study as a whole: The study covered only a single clinical trial cohort, and the causes of the repertoire differences, possibly disease activity or prior therapy, were still not defined. Baseline diversity similar to that of newly diagnosed patients was observed in trial patients achieving complete response, whereas significantly lower diversity was observed in partial responders and progressors. By C4D1, a significant rise was seen in CD4+ TCR diversity but not in CD8+ TCR diversity (p=0.0027 vs p=0.16), and the rise was most apparent among complete responders (p=0.02). Diversity was lower in patients who began nivolumab less than 1 year after ASCT, so these patients were left out of later analyses to avoid confounding by immune reconstitution. Baseline TCR diversity was reported as lower in newly diagnosed patients than in healthy donors, and lower still in relapsed/refractory patients.

The chain couples TRBV28 to TRBJ2-3, with TRBD1 as a weak D call on 6 bases. This sample comprised CD4+ T cells from blood, obtained before the fourth cycle of nivolumab. This sequence was found in a human donor with classical Hodgkin lymphoma. The CDR3: CASSPIRDNLQATDTQYF. In nucleotide form, the sequence is TGTGCCAGCAGTCCGATTCGGGACAACCTACAGGCCACAGATACGCAGTATTTT.